What follows are 3 T cell receptor beta chains derived from one specimen sequenced in a study of CD8 T cells in ankylosing spondylitis. The study's findings and limits: One TCR beta motif, made up of under ten highly homologous variants, appeared characteristic of ankylosing spondylitis blood.

In TCRdb, the 5' RACE reads were re-called with MiXCR into one record per CDR3 protein. The table lists around 540,000 distinct CDR3 sequences, roughly 12% of them singletons, with around 7% in the top ten. Antigens for these TCRs are unknown. The sequencing sample was made of blood, either unsorted or a sorted T cell fraction (not recorded which). Every receptor here comes from a male donor with ankylosing spondylitis.

This clonotype showed up many times. The V gene is TRBV29-1, the J gene TRBJ2-7; weak D call: TRBD2 (6 bases). The V end was cut by 4 bases, the J end by 0 bases, with 13 bases between. CDR1 is SQVTM, CDR2 ANQGSEA, per germline. This CDR3 has 14 residues. DNA for the CDR3: TGCAGCGTTGTGGGGAGGCTGGGCTCCTACGAGCAGTACTTC. It is translated as CSVVGRLGSYEQYF.

The chain joins TRBV7-9 to TRBJ2-2; D is unclear. The CDR3 has 15 residues. Germline lookup yields CDR1 SEHNR and CDR2 FQNEAQ (reference sequence). Trimming cost V 3 bases and J 2 bases, with 10 bases left between them. CDR3: CASSFGVGNTGELFF. The CDR3 DNA sequence: TGTGCCAGCAGCTTTGGCGTCGGAAACACCGGGGAGCTGTTTTTT.

This clonotype was counted a single time. The chain is built from TRBV5-1 and TRBJ2-5, with TRBD2 matching over 11 bases. The CDR3 is 18 amino acids. V gave up 4 bases and J gave up 9 bases; unmatched junction bases: 20. CDR1 is SGHRS, CDR2 YFSETQ, per germline. The CDR3, as DNA: TGCGCCAGCAGCCTGGAGGCAATACGACTAGCGGGACCCGGGGCCCAGTACTTC. Its translation: CASSLEAIRLAGPGAQYF.